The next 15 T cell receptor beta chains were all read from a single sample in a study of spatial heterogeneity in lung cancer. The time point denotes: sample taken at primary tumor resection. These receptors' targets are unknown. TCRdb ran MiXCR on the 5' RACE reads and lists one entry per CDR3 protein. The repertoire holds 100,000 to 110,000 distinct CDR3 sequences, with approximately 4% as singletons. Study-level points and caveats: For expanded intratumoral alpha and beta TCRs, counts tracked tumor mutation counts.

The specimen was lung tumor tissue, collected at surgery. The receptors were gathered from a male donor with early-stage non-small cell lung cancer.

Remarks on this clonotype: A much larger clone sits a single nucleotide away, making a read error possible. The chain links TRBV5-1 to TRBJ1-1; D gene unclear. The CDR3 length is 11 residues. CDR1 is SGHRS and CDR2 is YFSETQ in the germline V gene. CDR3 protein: CASRGDTQAFF. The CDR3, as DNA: TGCGCCAGCAGGGGAGACACTCAAGCTTTCTTT.

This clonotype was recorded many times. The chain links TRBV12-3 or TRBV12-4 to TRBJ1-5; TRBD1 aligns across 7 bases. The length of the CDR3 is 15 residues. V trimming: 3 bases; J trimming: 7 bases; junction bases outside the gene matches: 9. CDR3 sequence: CASSFLGGAEQPQHF. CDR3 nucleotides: TGTGCCAGCAGTTTCTTAGGGGGCGCGGAGCAGCCCCAGCATTTT.

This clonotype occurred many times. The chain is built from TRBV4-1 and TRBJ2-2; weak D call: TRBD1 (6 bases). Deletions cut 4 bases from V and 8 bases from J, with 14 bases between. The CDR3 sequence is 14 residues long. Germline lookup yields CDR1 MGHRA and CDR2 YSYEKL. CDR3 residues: CASSRRQDWGELFF. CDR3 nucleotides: TGCGCCAGCAGCCGGCGACAGGATTGGGGGGAGCTGTTTTTT.

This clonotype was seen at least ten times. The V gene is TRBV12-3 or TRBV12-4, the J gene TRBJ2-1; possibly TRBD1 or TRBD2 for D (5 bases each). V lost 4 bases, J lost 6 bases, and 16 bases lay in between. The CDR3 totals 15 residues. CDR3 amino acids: CASSSHGTISNEQFF. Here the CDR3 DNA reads TGTGCCAGCAGTTCCCATGGGACCATAAGCAATGAGCAGTTCTTC.

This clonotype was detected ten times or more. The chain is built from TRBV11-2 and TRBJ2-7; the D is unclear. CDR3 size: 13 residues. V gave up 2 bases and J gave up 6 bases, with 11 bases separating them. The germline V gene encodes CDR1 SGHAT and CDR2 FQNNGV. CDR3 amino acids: CASSLNLGSEQYF. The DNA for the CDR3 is TGTGCCAGCAGCTTAAATCTAGGTAGCGAGCAGTACTTC. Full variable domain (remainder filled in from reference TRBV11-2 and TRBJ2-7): EAGVAQSPRYKIIEKRQSVAFWCNPISGHATLYWYQQILGQGPKLLIQFQNNGVVDDSQLPKDRFSAERLKGVDSTLKIQPAKLEDSAVYLCASSLNLGSEQYFGPGTRLTVT.

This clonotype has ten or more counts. The CDR3 nucleotides are TGCAGTGCGGGAGTGGACCGGAATCAGCCCCAGCATTTT. It is translated as CSAGVDRNQPQHF. The J gene is TRBJ1-5, the V gene TRBV20-1; D ambiguous. CDR1 is DFQATT, CDR2 SNEGSKA, per germline (reference sequence). The CDR3 consists of 13 residues. V shed 6 bases and J shed 4 bases, with 13 bases lying between them.

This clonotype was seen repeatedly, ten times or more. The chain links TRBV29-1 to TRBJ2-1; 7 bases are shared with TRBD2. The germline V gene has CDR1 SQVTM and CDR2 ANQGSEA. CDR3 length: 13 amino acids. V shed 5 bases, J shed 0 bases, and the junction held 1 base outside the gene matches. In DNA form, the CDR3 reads TGCAGCGTTCGGGAGGACTCCTACAATGAGCAGTTCTTC. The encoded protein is CSVREDSYNEQFF.

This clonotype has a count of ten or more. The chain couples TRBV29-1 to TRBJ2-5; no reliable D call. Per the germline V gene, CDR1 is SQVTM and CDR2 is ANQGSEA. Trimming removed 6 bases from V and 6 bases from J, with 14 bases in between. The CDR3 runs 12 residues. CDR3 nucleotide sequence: TGCAGCGTGTACACTACCTCAAAGACCCAGTACTTC. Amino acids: CSVYTTSKTQYF.

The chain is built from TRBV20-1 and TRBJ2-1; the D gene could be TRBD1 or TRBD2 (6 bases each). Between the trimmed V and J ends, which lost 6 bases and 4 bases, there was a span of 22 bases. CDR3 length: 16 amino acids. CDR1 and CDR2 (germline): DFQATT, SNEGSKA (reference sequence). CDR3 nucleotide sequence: TGCAGTGCCCCGAAAGCTGGAGGGGGAGCTTACAATGAGCAGTTCTTC. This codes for CSAPKAGGGAYNEQFF.

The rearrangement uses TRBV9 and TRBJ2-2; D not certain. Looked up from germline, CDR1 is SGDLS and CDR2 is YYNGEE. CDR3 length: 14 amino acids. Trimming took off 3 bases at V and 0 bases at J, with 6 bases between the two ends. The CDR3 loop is CASSARTNTGELFF. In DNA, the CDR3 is TGTGCCAGCAGCGCCAGGACGAACACCGGGGAGCTGTTTTTT.

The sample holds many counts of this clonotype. The CDR3 sequence is CASSLAGGPTYEQYF. As DNA, the CDR3 is TGTGCCAGCAGCTTAGCGGGAGGACCGACCTACGAGCAGTACTTC. The chain carries TRBV7-9 and TRBJ2-7; D may be TRBD2 (6 bases). This CDR3 spans 15 amino acids. The V gene's germline CDR1 is SEHNR and CDR2 FQNEAQ (reference sequence). V was trimmed by 0 bases and J by 2 bases, leaving 11 bases between them. The full variable domain, rest sourced from reference TRBV7-9 and TRBJ2-7, is DTGVSQNPRHKITKRGQNVTFRCDPISEHNRLYWYRQTLGQGPEFLTYFQNEAQLEKSRLLSDRFSAERPKGSFSTLEIQRTEQGDSAMYLCASSLAGGPTYEQYFGPGTRLTVT.

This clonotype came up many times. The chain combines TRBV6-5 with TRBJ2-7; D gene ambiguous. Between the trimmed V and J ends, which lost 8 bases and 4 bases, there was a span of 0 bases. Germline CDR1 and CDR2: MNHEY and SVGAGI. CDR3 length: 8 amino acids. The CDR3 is CASYEQYF. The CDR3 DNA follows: TGTGCCAGCTACGAGCAGTACTTC.

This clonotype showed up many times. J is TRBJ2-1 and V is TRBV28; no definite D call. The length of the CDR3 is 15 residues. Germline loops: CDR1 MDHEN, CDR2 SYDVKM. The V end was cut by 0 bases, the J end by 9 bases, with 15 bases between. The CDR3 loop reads CASSLWLESSGEQFF. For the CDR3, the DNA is TGTGCCAGCAGTTTATGGTTGGAGTCTTCTGGTGAGCAGTTCTTC.

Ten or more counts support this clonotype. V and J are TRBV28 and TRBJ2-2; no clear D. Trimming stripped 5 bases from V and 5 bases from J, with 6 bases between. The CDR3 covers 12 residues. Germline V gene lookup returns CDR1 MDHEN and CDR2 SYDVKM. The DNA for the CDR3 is TGTGCCAGCAGTCGATTTACCGGGGAGCTGTTTTTT. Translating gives CASSRFTGELFF.

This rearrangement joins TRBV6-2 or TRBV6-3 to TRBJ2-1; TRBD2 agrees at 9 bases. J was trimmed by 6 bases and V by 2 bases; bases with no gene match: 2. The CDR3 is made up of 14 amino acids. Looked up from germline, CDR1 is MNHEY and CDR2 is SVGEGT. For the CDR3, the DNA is TGTGCCAGCAGTTACGCTAGCGGGGTCAATGAGCAGTTCTTC. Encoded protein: CASSYASGVNEQFF.